This note documents a single TCR beta chain sequence. Repertoires were generated with immunoSEQ multiplex PCR, while TCRdb's copy carries only in-frame clones and drops some. Among some 71,000 clones listed, roughly 93% were seen once. CDR1 SGHRS and CDR2 YFSETQ come from the germline V gene. V shed 0 bases and J shed 6 bases, with 16 bases lying between them. The CDR3 is 17 residues long. This entry belongs to a study of T cell changes during pregnancy in multiple sclerosis. Sample: peripheral blood, taken in the third trimester of pregnancy. V is TRBV5-1 and J is TRBJ1-6, with a weak D call TRBD1 (6 bases). The sequence was obtained from a female donor with multiple sclerosis, enrolled in a pregnancy study. The CDR3 DNA reads as TGCGCCAGCAGCTTGGTCTGGGGCAGGGGTAGTAATTCACCCCTCCACTTT. It is translated as CASSLVWGRGSNSPLHF.